In this sample, the clone carrying this T cell receptor beta chain turned up many times. This specimen comes from a study of regulatory T cells in long-lasting Graves disease. Trimming at V came to 1 base and at J to 1 base, leaving 5 bases not matched to a gene. CDR3 length equals 18 residues. Per germline, CDR1 KGHDR and CDR2 SFDVKD. This sample's time point: newly diagnosed GD, antithyroid drugs for less than 3 months. After RNA was extracted from PBMCs, the TCR library was made from it. Assembly of TCR beta libraries relied on iRepertoire HTBI primers together with Arm-PCR of CDR3 regions. TCRdb recomputed calls from the multiplex PCR reads with MiXCR, one row per CDR3 protein. The sample carries 350,000 to 500,000 distinct CDR3 sequences, about 15% recorded once. The same sample was also used in a study of T cells in Graves' hyperthyroidism and ophthalmopathy. That source adds: Median prediction lead before ophthalmopathy onset was about 6.5 months with the model.

This TCR was recovered from a woman aged 18 to 35 with Graves disease. The rearrangement links TRBV24-1 to TRBJ2-2; 10 bases agree with TRBD1. This specimen consisted of peripheral blood mononuclear cells (PBMCs), obtained at new diagnosis, from a patient treated with antithyroid drugs. As DNA, the CDR3 is TGTGCCACCAGTGATTTCAACGGGACAGGGGAGAACACCGGGGAGCTGTTTTTT. Amino acids: CATSDFNGTGENTGELFF.